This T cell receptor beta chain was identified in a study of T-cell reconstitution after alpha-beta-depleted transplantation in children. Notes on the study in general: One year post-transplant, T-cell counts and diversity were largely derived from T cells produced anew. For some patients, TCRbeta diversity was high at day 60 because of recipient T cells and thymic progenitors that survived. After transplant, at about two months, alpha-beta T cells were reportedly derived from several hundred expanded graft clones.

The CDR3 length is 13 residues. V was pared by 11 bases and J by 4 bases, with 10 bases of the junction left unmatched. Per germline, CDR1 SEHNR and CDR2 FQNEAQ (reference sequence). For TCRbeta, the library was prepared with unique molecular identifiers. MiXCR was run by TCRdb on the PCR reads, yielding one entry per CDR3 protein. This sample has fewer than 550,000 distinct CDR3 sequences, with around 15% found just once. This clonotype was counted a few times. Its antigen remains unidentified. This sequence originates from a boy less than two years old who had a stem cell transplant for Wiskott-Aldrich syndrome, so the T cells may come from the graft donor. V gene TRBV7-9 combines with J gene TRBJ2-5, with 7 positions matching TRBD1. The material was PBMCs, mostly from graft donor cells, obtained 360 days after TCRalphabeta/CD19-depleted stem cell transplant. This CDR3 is CAGGPGGRETQYF. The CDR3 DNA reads TGTGCCGGAGGTCCAGGGGGTCGAGAGACCCAGTACTTC.